These 16 T cell receptor beta chains share one sample of origin, sequenced in a study of identical twins (dated by TCRdb to 2016 to 2017). Library prep was done by 5' RACE. The instrument given in TCRdb is Illumina HiSeq 2000. TCRdb reran the public reads through fastp at Q25 and MiXCR, keeping productive beta chains. Every distinct CDR3 protein forms one entry, paired with its most common genes and DNA. The sample table shows a few hundred thousand distinct CDR3 sequences, and about 8% are seen once. 3% to 3.5% of the sample is held by the ten biggest clonotypes. These data were also reused for a study on yellow fever vaccine responses in identical twins.

The sample comprised CD8+ T cells sorted from blood. These receptors were taken from a woman aged 18-29 years in good health.

The chain combines TRBV7-2 with TRBJ2-3, with D uncertain. V lost 5 bases to trimming and J lost 11 bases, with 8 bases between them. There are 10 residues in the CDR3. The germline V gene has CDR1 SGHTA and CDR2 FQGNSA. CDR3 sequence reads: CASSPALQYF. The CDR3 coding sequence is TGTGCCAGCAGCCCCGCATTGCAGTATTTT.

This chain uses TRBV12-3 or TRBV12-4 with TRBJ2-7; D is undetermined. Trimming removed 3 bases at V and 3 bases at J, with 9 bases between. The CDR3 is 13 amino acids. Written as DNA, the CDR3 is TGTGCCAGCAGTTTGAATCTGATCTACGAGCAGTACTTC. The encoded protein is CASSLNLIYEQYF.

In its sample, this clonotype was seen a few times. The chain couples TRBV11-2 to TRBJ2-1, with 7 bases aligning to TRBD2. The V gene end was trimmed by 10 bases and the J gene end by 4 bases; junction bases not matched to a gene: 4. Germline V gives CDR1 SGHAT, CDR2 FQNNGV. This CDR3 comprises 12 residues. The CDR3 coding sequence is TGTGCCACCCAGCGGGGTTACAATGAGCAGTTCTTC. This gives the protein CATQRGYNEQFF.

This clonotype has more than one count but fewer than ten. The V gene is TRBV7-9, the J gene TRBJ2-7; 8 bases line up with TRBD1. This CDR3 spans 12 amino acids. Germline V gene data show CDR1 as SEHNR and CDR2 as FQNEAQ (reference sequence). V shed 4 bases, J shed 6 bases, and the junction held 2 bases outside the gene matches. The CDR3 region is CASSSGGPEQYF. For the CDR3, the DNA is TGTGCCAGCAGCTCAGGGGGCCCCGAGCAGTACTTC.

The chain combines TRBV7-2 with TRBJ1-5; 9 bases match TRBD1. Germline V CDR1 and CDR2: SGHTA, FQGNSA. The trim removed 5 bases at V and 5 bases at J, leaving 7 bases unmatched. CDR3 size: 15 residues. The CDR3 loop reads CASSPTGGDHQPQHF. The CDR3 DNA is TGTGCCAGCAGCCCAACAGGGGGCGATCATCAGCCCCAGCATTTT.

In this sample, this clonotype turned up a few times. This sequence joins TRBV6-2 or TRBV6-3 and TRBJ1-2; the D is unclear. Looked up from germline, CDR1 is MNHEY and CDR2 is SVGEGT. Trimming cost V 2 bases and J 4 bases, with 5 bases left between them. The CDR3 consists of 12 residues. The CDR3 DNA reads TGTGCCAGCAGTTACGCCAGCTATGGCTACACCTTC. Its translation is CASSYASYGYTF.

This clonotype was seen a few times. The V gene is TRBV5-1, the J gene TRBJ2-3; the D gene is possibly TRBD2 (6 bases). The CDR3 totals 16 residues. Trimming left V 3 bases short and J 4 bases short, with 18 bases between. Germline-derived CDR1 and CDR2 are SGHRS and YFSETQ. The CDR3 DNA is TGCGCCAGCAGCTATAACGGAGGGGAAGTCGCAGATACGCAGTATTTT. As protein: CASSYNGGEVADTQYF.

The J gene is TRBJ1-4, the V gene TRBV7-6; TRBD1 matches at 8 bases. The junction had 5 bases not matched to a gene; V was cut back by 0 bases and J by 8 bases. Germline CDR1 and CDR2: SGHVS and FNYEAQ. The CDR3 contains 15 residues. CDR3 residues: CASSLASGGQEKLFF. DNA for the CDR3: TGTGCCAGCAGCTTAGCGTCAGGGGGCCAGGAAAAACTGTTTTTT.

This clonotype was seen only a few times. V is TRBV4-3 and J is TRBJ2-7, with a possible D match to TRBD2 (6 bases). Germline-derived CDR1 and CDR2 are LGHNA and YSLEER. Trimming removed 0 bases at V and 0 bases at J, with 12 bases between. This CDR3 comprises 16 residues. The chain's CDR3 is CASSQEEGASSYEQYF. In nucleotides, the CDR3 is TGCGCCAGCAGCCAAGAGGAGGGAGCCAGCTCCTACGAGCAGTACTTC.

In this sample, this clonotype turned up many times. The chain has TRBV29-1 and TRBJ2-7, with 9 bases fitting TRBD1. The germline V gene has CDR1 SQVTM and CDR2 ANQGSEA. The ends lost 6 bases at V and 3 bases at J; junction bases unmatched: 6. The length of the CDR3 is 13 residues. In DNA, the CDR3 is TGCAGCGTAGGGAGACAGGGGGGCTACGAGCAGTACTTC. Translated, it gives CSVGRQGGYEQYF.

This clonotype has just a few counts. DNA for the CDR3: TGTGCCAGCAGCGTAAACACAGATACGCAGTATTTT. Protein: CASSVNTDTQYF. The rearrangement joins TRBV9 to TRBJ2-3, with D unclear. This CDR3 is built from 12 residues. The V gene lost 1 base and the J gene lost 2 bases, with 2 bases spanning the gap. CDR1 and CDR2 (germline): SGDLS, YYNGEE. The full variable domain, in which reference TRBV9 and TRBJ2-3 provide the parts outside the CDR3, is DSGVTQTPKHLITATGQRVTLRCSPRSGDLSVYWYQQSLDQGLQFLIQYYNGEERAKGNILERFSAQQFPDLHSELNLSSLELGDSALYFCASSVNTDTQYFGPGTRLTVL.

This clonotype was observed a handful of times. The chain employs TRBV7-9 and TRBJ2-5, with D hard to call. This CDR3 region has 12 residues. Trimming took 10 bases from V and 1 from J, leaving 10 bases between them. The germline CDR1 and CDR2 sequences are SEHNR and FQNEAQ (reference sequence). The chain's CDR3 is CATDDGQETQYF. CDR3 DNA: TGTGCCACCGATGACGGCCAAGAGACCCAGTACTTC.

This clonotype was counted at least ten times. The V gene is TRBV12-3 or TRBV12-4, the J gene TRBJ2-1; unclear D gene. The V gene lost 0 bases and the J gene lost 5 bases, with 5 bases spanning the gap. The CDR3 loop spans 13 amino acids. DNA of the CDR3: TGTGCCAGCAGTTTAGCTAGAAACAATGAGCAGTTCTTC. It specifies CASSLARNNEQFF.

This clonotype was seen a handful of times. The rearrangement joins TRBV7-8 to TRBJ2-1; TRBD2 agrees at 11 bases. Germline trimming cut 4 bases from V and 5 bases from J; bases unmatched to any gene: 7. This CDR3 is 16 amino acids long. The germline CDR1 and CDR2 sequences are SGHVS and FQNEAQ. The CDR3 bases are TGTGCCAGCAGCTCGGACCGGACTAGCGGGCACAATGAGCAGTTCTTC. Residues: CASSSDRTSGHNEQFF.

The chain joins TRBV4-1 to TRBJ2-7, with 9 nucleotides matching TRBD1. The CDR3 consists of 18 residues. The V segment lost 2 bases and the J segment 2 bases; nucleotides outside the gene matches: 13. Germline V CDR1 and CDR2: MGHRA, YSYEKL. CDR3 protein: CASSQIPGQGREAYEQYF. The DNA for the CDR3 is TGCGCCAGCAGCCAAATCCCGGGACAGGGAAGAGAAGCCTACGAGCAGTACTTC.

This clonotype showed up many times. J is TRBJ2-1 and V is TRBV20-1, with 9 bases identical to TRBD2. The V gene end was trimmed by 1 base and the J gene end by 9 bases; junction bases not matched to a gene: 4. The CDR3 covers 13 residues. Germline loops: CDR1 DFQATT, CDR2 SNEGSKA (reference sequence). The CDR3 coding sequence is TGCAGTGCTAGAGCGGGACTAGCAACTGAGCAGTTCTTC. It codes for CSARAGLATEQFF.